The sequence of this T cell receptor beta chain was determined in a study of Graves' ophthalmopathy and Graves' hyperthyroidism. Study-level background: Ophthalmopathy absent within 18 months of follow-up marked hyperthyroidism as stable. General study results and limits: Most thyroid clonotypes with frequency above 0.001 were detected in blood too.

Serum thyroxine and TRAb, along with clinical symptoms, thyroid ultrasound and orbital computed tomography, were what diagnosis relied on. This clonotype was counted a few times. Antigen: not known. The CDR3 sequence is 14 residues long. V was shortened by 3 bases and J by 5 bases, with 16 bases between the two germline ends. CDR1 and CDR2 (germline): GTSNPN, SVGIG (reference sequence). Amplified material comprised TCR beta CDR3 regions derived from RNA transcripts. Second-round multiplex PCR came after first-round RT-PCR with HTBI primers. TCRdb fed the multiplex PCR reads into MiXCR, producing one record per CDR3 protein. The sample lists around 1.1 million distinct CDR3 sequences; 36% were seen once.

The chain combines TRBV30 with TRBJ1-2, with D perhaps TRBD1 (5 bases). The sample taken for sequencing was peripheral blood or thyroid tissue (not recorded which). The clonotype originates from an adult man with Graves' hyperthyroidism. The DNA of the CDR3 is TGTGCCTGGAGAAAAGGGACCGGGGAATATGGCTACACCTTC. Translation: CAWRKGTGEYGYTF.